Below are 5 T cell receptor beta chains sequenced from a single sample in a study of chronic HIV infection and antiretroviral therapy. Each CDR3 protein gets one entry after TCRdb re-called the 5' RACE reads with MiXCR. Among 40,000 to 60,000 distinct CDR3 sequences, about 18% were seen once, and the ten largest hold 2.8%. Sequencing input: peripheral blood. Every receptor here comes from an adult who had HIV and had not received antiretroviral therapy, or was an uninfected healthy control (not recorded which).

The J gene is TRBJ2-5, the V gene TRBV29-1; D might be TRBD1 (6 bases). The CDR3 sequence is 18 residues long. The ends were cut back, 3 bases at V and 4 bases at J, with 27 bases in the middle. From germline, CDR1 is SQVTM and CDR2 ANQGSEA. The CDR3 nucleotides read TGCAGCGTTGAGGGCCCTCAGGGGTGGGGTGTTAGCAGAGAGACCCAGTACTTC. It yields the protein CSVEGPQGWGVSRETQYF.

The V and J genes are TRBV28 and TRBJ1-1; 12 bases are shared with TRBD1. CDR1 MDHEN and CDR2 SYDVKM come from the germline V gene. The CDR3 has 15 residues. Germline trimming cut 9 bases from V and 1 base from J; bases unmatched to any gene: 6. CDR3 sequence (DNA): TGTGCCAGTTGGAGGGACAGGGGGCCGAACACTGAAGCTTTCTTT. Translation: CASWRDRGPNTEAFF.

The genes are TRBV24-1 and TRBJ2-1; TRBD2 might be the D (5 bases). Germline V gene sequence: CDR1 KGHDR, CDR2 SFDVKD. Trimming left V 3 bases short and J 8 bases short, with 10 bases between. There are 13 residues in the CDR3. Here the CDR3 reads CATSDPGSDEQFF. The CDR3 nucleotides read TGTGCCACCAGTGATCCGGGGAGTGATGAGCAGTTCTTC.

This clonotype was observed a handful of times. The genes are TRBV9 and TRBJ2-3; D unclear. Trimming cost V 0 bases and J 1 base, with 6 bases left between them. The CDR3 has 14 amino acids. Per germline, CDR1 SGDLS and CDR2 YYNGEE. CDR3: CASSVVPRTDTQYF. The CDR3 region has the DNA TGTGCCAGCAGCGTAGTTCCCCGCACAGATACGCAGTATTTT.

This clonotype was detected only a few times. The gene calls are TRBV6-6 and TRBJ1-4, with D unclear. Germline V lookup: CDR1 MNHNY, CDR2 SVGAGI (reference sequence). V was clipped by 5 bases and J by 5 bases, with 15 bases between them. The CDR3 loop spans 15 amino acids. The DNA for the CDR3 is TGTGCCAGCAGTCCAGGTGATATGTGGAATGAAAAACTGTTTTTT. It translates to CASSPGDMWNEKLFF.